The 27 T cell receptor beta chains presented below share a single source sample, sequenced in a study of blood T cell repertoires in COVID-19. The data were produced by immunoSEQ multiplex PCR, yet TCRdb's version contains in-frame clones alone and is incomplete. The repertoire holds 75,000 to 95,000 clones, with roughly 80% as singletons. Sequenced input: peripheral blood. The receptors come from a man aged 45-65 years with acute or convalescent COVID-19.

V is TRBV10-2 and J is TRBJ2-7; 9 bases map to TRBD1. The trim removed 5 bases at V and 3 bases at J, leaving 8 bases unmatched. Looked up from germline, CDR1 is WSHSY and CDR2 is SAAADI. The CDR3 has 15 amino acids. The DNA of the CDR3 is TGCGCCAGCAGTTGGGACAGGGTGGGGGACTACGAGCAGTACTTC. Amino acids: CASSWDRVGDYEQYF.

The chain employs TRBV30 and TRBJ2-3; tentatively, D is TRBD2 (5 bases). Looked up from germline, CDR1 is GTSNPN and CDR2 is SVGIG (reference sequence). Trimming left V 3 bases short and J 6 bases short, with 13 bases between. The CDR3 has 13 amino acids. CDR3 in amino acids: CAWRETGIDTQYF. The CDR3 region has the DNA TGTGCCTGGAGAGAAACCGGGATCGATACGCAGTATTTT. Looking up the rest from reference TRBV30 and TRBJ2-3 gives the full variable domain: SQTIHQWPATLVQPVGSPLSLECTVEGTSNPNLYWYRQAAGRGLQLLFYSVGIGQISSEVPQNLSASRPQDRQFILSSKKLLLSDSGFYLCAWRETGIDTQYFGPGTRLTVL.

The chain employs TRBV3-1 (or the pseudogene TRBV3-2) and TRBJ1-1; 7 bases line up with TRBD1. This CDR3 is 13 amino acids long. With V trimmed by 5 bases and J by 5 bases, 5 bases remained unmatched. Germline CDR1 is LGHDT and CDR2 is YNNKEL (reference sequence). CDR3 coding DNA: TGTGCCAGCAGCAGCACGACAGGGACTGAAGCTTTCTTT. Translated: CASSSTTGTEAFF.

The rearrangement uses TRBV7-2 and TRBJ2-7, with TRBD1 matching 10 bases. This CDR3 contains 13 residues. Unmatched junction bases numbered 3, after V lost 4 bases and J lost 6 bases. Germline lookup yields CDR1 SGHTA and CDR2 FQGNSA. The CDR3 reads CASSYDRGREQYF. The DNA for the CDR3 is TGTGCCAGCAGCTACGACAGGGGGCGCGAGCAGTACTTC.

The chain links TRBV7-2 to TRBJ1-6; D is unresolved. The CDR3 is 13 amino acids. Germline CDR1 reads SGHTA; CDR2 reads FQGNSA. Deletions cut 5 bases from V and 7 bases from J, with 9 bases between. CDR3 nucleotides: TGTGCCAGCAGCATAGGCGGAAATTCACCCCTCCACTTT. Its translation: CASSIGGNSPLHF.

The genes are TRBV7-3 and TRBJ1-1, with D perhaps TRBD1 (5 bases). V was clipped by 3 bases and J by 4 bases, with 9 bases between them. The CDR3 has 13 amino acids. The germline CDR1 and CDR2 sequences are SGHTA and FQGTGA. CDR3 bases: TGTGCCAGCAGCTTTCAGGGAACCACTGAAGCTTTCTTT. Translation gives CASSFQGTTEAFF.

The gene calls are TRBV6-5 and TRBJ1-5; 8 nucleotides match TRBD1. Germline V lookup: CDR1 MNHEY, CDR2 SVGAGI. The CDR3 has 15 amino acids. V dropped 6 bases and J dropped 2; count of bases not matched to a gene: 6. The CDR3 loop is CASRPAGGRNQPQHF. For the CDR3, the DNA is TGTGCCAGCAGACCCGCAGGGGGCCGCAATCAGCCCCAGCATTTT.

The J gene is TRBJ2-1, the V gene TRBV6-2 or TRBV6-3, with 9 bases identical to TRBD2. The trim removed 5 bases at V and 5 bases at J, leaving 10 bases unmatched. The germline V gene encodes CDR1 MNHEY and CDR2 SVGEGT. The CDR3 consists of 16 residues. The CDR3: CASSDPGAGGNNEQFF. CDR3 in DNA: TGTGCCAGCAGTGACCCCGGAGCGGGGGGAAACAATGAGCAGTTCTTC.

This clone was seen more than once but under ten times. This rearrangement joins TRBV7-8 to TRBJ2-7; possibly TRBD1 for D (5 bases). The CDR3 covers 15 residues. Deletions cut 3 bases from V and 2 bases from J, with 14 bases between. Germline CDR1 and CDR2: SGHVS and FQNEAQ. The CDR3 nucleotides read TGTGCCAGCAGCTTGACAACAGGATCCACCTACGAGCAGTACTTC. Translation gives CASSLTTGSTYEQYF.

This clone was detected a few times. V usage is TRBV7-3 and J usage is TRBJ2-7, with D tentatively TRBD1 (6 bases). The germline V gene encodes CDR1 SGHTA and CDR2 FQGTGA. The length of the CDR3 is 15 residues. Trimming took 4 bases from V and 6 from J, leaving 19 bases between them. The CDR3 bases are TGTGCCAGCAGCTCCCCCACAGGGTCTTCAAGCGAGCAGTACTTC. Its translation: CASSSPTGSSSEQYF.

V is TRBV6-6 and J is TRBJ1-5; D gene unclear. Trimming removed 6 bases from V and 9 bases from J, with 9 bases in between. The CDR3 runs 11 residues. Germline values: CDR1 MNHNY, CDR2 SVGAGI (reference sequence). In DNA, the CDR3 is TGTGCCAGCAGCCACAGTGGGCCCCAGCATTTT. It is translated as CASSHSGPQHF.

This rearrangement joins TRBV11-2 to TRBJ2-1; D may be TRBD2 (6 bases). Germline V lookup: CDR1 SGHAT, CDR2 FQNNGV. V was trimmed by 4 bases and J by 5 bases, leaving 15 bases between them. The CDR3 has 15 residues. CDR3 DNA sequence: TGTGCCAGCAGCTCCGGGGGTAGCAGCAACAATGAGCAGTTCTTC. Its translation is CASSSGGSSNNEQFF.

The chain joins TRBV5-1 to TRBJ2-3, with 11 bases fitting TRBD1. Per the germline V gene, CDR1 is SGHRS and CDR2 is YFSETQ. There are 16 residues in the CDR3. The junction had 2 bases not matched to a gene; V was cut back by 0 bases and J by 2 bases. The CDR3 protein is CASSLAGQGATDTQYF. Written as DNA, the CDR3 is TGCGCCAGCAGCTTGGCAGGACAGGGGGCCACAGATACGCAGTATTTT.

DNA of the CDR3: TGTGCCAGTAGGAAGAGCTCTGGGGCCAACGTCCTGACTTTC. Its translation is CASRKSSGANVLTF. J is TRBJ2-6 and V is TRBV19; the D is unclear. CDR1 is LNHDA, CDR2 SQIVND, per germline (reference sequence). The CDR3 contains 14 residues. V lost 6 bases and J lost 0, with 6 bases in between.

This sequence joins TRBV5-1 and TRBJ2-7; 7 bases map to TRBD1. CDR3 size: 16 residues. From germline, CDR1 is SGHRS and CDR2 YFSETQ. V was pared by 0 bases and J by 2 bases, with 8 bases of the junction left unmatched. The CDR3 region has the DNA TGCGCCAGCAGCTTGGTCATTGGGACAGTCACCTACGAGCAGTACTTC. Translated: CASSLVIGTVTYEQYF.

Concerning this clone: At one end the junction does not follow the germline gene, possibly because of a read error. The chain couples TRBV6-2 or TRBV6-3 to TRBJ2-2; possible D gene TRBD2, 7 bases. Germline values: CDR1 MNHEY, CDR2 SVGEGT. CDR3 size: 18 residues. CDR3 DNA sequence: TGTGCCAGCAGTCACTCCTCCCCGGGGGCGGGAGACACCGGGGAGCTGTTTTTT. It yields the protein CASSHSSPGAGDTGELFF.

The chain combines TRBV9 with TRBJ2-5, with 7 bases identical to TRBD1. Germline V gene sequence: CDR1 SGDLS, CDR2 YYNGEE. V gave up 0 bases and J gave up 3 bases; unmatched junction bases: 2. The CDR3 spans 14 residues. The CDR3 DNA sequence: TGTGCCAGCAGCGTAGCCGGGACAGAAGAGACCCAGTACTTC. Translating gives CASSVAGTEETQYF.

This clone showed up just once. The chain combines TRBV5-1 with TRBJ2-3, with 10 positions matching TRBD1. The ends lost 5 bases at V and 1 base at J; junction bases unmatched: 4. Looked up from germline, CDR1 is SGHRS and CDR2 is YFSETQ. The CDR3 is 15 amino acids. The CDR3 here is CASSGQGDGTDTQYF. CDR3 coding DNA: TGCGCCAGCAGTGGACAGGGGGACGGCACAGATACGCAGTATTTT. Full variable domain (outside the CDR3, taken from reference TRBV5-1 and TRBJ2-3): KAGVTQTPRYLIKTRGQQVTLSCSPISGHRSVSWYQQTPGQGLQFLFEYFSETQRNKGNFPGRFSGRQFSNSRSEMNVSTLELGDSALYLCASSGQGDGTDTQYFGPGTRLTVL.

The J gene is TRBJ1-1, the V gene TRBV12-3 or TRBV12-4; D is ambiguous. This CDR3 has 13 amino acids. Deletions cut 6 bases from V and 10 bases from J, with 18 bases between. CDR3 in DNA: TGTGCCAGCAGCAAAGAGGGTTCCGGGTTAGCTTTCTTT. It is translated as CASSKEGSGLAFF.

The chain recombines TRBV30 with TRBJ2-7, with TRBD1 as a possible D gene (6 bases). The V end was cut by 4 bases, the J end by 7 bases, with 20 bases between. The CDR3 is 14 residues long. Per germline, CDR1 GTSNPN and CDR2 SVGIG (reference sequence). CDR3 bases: TGTGCCTGGACCCCGACAGGCGTCTTTGAGGAGCAGTACTTC. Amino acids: CAWTPTGVFEEQYF.

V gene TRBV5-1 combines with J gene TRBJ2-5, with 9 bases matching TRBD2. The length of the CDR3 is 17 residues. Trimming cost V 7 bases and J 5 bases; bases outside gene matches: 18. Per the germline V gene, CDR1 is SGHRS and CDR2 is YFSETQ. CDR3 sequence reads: CASSEGGGALQRETQYF. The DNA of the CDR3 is TGCGCCAGCTCTGAAGGCGGGGGGGCCCTTCAGCGGGAGACCCAGTACTTC.

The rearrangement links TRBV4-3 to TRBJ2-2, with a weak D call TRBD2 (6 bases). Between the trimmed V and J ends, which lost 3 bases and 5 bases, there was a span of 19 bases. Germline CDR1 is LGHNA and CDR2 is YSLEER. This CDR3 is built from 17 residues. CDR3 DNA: TGCGCCAGCAGCCATGATCCCTGGCGGGGCGGGACCGGGGAGCTGTTTTTT. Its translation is CASSHDPWRGGTGELFF.

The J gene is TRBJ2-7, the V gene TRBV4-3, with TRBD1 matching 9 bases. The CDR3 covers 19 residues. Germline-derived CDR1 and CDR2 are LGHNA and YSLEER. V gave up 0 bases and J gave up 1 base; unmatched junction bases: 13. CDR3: CASSQDPETGTGSSYEQYF. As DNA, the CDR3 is TGCGCCAGCAGCCAAGATCCGGAAACCGGGACAGGGAGTTCCTACGAGCAGTACTTC.

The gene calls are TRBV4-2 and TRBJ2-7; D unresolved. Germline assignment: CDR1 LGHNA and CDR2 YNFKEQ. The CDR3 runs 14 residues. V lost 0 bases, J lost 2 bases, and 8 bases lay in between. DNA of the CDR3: TGTGCCAGCAGCCAAGACCTCGTTACCTACGAGCAGTACTTC. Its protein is CASSQDLVTYEQYF.

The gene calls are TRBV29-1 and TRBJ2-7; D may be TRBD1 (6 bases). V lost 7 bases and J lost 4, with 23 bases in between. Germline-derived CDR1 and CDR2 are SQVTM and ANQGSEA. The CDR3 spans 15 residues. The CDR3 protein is CSAAGTTGKKYEQYF. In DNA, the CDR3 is TGCAGCGCGGCTGGGACCACAGGGAAAAAGTACGAGCAGTACTTC.

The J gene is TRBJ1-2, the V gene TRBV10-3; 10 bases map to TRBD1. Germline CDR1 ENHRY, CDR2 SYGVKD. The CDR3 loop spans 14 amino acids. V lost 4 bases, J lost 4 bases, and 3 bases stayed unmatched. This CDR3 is CAISVGTGAYGYTF. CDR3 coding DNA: TGTGCCATCAGTGTGGGGACAGGGGCCTATGGCTACACCTTC.

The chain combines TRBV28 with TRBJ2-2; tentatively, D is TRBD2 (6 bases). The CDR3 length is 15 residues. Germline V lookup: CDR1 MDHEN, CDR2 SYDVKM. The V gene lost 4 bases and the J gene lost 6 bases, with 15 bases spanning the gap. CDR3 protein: CASSYDGGVAGELFF. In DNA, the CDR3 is TGTGCCAGCAGTTATGACGGAGGGGTCGCCGGGGAGCTGTTTTTT. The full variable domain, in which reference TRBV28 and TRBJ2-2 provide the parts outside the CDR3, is DVKVTQSSRYLVKRTGEKVFLECVQDMDHENMFWYRQDPGLGLRLIYFSYDVKMKEKGDIPEGYSVSREKKERFSLILESASTNQTSMYLCASSYDGGVAGELFFGEGSRLTVL.